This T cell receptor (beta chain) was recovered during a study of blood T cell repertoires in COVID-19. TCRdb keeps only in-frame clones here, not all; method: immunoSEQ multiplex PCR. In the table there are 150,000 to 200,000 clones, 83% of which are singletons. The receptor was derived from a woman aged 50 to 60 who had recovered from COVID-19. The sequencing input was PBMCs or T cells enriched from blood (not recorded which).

The CDR3 region has the DNA TGTGCCAGCAGCCAAGTCCGACTAGTTATTATCCCCGGGGAGCTGTTTTTT. Protein product: CASSQVRLVIIPGELFF. The rearrangement links TRBV3-1 (or the pseudogene TRBV3-2) to TRBJ2-2; D possibly corresponds to TRBD2 (6 bases). Trimming removed 1 base at V and 6 bases at J, with 18 bases between. From germline, CDR1 is LGHDT and CDR2 YNNKEL (reference sequence). CDR3 size: 17 residues.